Listed below are T cell receptor beta chains from one sample, sequenced in a study of cytomegalovirus exposure and HLA in healthy donors. Repertoires were generated with immunoSEQ multiplex PCR, while TCRdb's copy carries only in-frame clones and drops some. The table has 110,000 to 150,000 clones, approximately 70% seen once. The sequenced material came from PBMCs. The receptors shown here come from a woman in her fifties or sixties in good health and CMV-seropositive. Both conserved end residues are part of each CDR3. Each record gives: clone size, D gene, J gene, V gene, CDR3 protein, CDR3 DNA. A D gene is named only where the DNA matches it firmly. Not every row has a clone size; where given, it reads once, few, many or a size class.

size: -; D: -; J: TRBJ2-7; V: TRBV6-5; CDR3: CASRQGGSYEQYF; DNA: TGTGCCAGCAGGCAGGGGGGTTCCTACGAGCAGTACTTC
size: -; D: -; J: TRBJ1-1; V: TRBV7-2; CDR3: CASSAILDSLNTEAFF; DNA: TGTGCCAGCAGCGCTATACTGGACAGCCTGAACACTGAAGCTTTCTTT
size: -; D: -; J: TRBJ1-5; V: TRBV5-6; CDR3: CASSLGGGGYNQPQHF; DNA: TGTGCCAGCAGCTTAGGGGGAGGGGGGTACAATCAGCCCCAGCATTTT
size: -; D: -; J: TRBJ2-6; V: TRBV2; CDR3: CASSPMVSGANVLTF; DNA: TGTGCCAGCAGCCCTATGGTCTCTGGGGCCAACGTCCTGACTTTC
size: -; D: -; J: TRBJ1-3; V: TRBV15; CDR3: CATSRATGSSGNTIYF; DNA: TGTGCCACCAGCAGAGCAACAGGGAGCTCTGGAAACACCATATATTTT
size: -; D: TRBD1; J: TRBJ1-5; V: TRBV7-8; CDR3: CASSKGTGSYSNQPQHF; DNA: TGTGCCAGCAGCAAGGGGACAGGGAGCTATAGCAATCAGCCCCAGCATTTT
size: -; D: TRBD1; J: TRBJ2-7; V: TRBV6-1; CDR3: CASSMGQVREQYF; DNA: TGTGCCAGCAGTATGGGACAGGTGAGGGAGCAGTACTTC
size: -; D: TRBD2; J: TRBJ2-2; V: TRBV30; CDR3: CAWSVLAGGSGELFF; DNA: TGTGCCTGGAGTGTACTAGCGGGAGGTAGCGGGGAGCTGTTTTTT
size: -; D: -; J: TRBJ2-7; V: TRBV2; CDR3: CASSGGAGGSEQYF; DNA: TGTGCCAGCAGCGGAGGGGCAGGGGGGTCCGAGCAGTACTTC
size: few; D: TRBD2; J: TRBJ2-1; V: TRBV5-1; CDR3: CASSLGGTSGSHEQFF; DNA: TGCGCCAGCAGCTTGGGTGGGACTAGCGGGAGCCATGAGCAGTTCTTC
size: -; D: TRBD1; J: TRBJ2-3; V: TRBV2; CDR3: CASRGQSTDTQYF; DNA: TGTGCCAGCAGGGGACAGAGCACAGATACGCAGTATTTT
size: -; D: -; J: TRBJ2-7; V: TRBV28; CDR3: CASSPGDRGYEQYF; DNA: TGTGCCAGCAGCCCGGGGGACCGAGGCTACGAGCAGTACTTC
size: -; D: TRBD1; J: TRBJ1-6; V: TRBV9; CDR3: CASSVGVGGQNNSPLHF; DNA: TGTGCCAGCAGCGTAGGGGTAGGGGGACAGAATAATTCACCCCTCCACTTT
size: -; D: -; J: TRBJ1-1; V: TRBV25-1; CDR3: CASSHSGVNTEAFF; DNA: TGTGCCAGCAGTCACTCGGGTGTGAACACTGAAGCTTTCTTT
size: few; D: -; J: TRBJ2-7; V: TRBV6-6; CDR3: CASSYSGQPYEQYF; DNA: TGTGCCAGCAGTTACTCTGGACAACCATACGAGCAGTACTTC
size: -; D: -; J: TRBJ1-1; V: TRBV2; CDR3: CASSALGQNTEAFF; DNA: TGTGCCAGCAGTGCACTGGGACAGAACACTGAAGCTTTCTTT
size: -; D: -; J: TRBJ1-2; V: TRBV14; CDR3: CASSQGDIANYGYTF; DNA: TGTGCCAGCAGCCAAGGGGACATCGCTAACTATGGCTACACCTTC
size: few; D: -; J: TRBJ2-5; V: TRBV7-6; CDR3: CASSLAPSTGRKTQYF; DNA: TGTGCCAGCAGCTTAGCGCCCTCGACAGGGAGGAAGACCCAGTACTTC
size: -; D: TRBD1; J: TRBJ2-6; V: TRBV6-4; CDR3: CASSNRGLPGANVLTF; DNA: TGTGCCAGCAGTAACAGGGGGCTCCCTGGGGCCAACGTCCTGACTTTC
size: -; D: -; J: TRBJ1-3; V: TRBV6-1; CDR3: CASSILPVAGNTIYF; DNA: TGTGCCAGCAGTATTCTGCCGGTAGCTGGAAACACCATATATTTT
size: -; D: -; J: TRBJ1-1; V: TRBV11-2; CDR3: CASSLRGAEAFF; DNA: TGTGCCAGCAGCTTAAGGGGTGCTGAAGCTTTCTTT
size: -; D: -; J: TRBJ1-4; V: TRBV5-1; CDR3: CASSPGSSRDEKLFF; DNA: TGCGCCAGCAGCCCCGGGAGCAGTCGGGATGAAAAACTGTTTTTT
size: few; D: -; J: TRBJ2-1; V: TRBV28; CDR3: CASSLFPSEQFF; DNA: TGTGCCAGCAGTTTATTCCCCAGTGAGCAGTTCTTC
size: -; D: TRBD1; J: TRBJ1-4; V: TRBV15; CDR3: CATSGDRGTNEKLFF; DNA: TGTGCCACCAGCGGAGACAGGGGAACTAATGAAAAACTGTTTTTT
size: -; D: -; J: TRBJ1-1; V: TRBV19; CDR3: CASSGNPGAEAFF; DNA: TGTGCCAGTAGTGGGAACCCGGGGGCTGAAGCTTTCTTT
size: -; D: -; J: TRBJ1-2; V: TRBV19; CDR3: CASSISLYADWGYTF; DNA: TGTGCCAGTAGTATATCGTTATACGCGGATTGGGGCTACACCTTC